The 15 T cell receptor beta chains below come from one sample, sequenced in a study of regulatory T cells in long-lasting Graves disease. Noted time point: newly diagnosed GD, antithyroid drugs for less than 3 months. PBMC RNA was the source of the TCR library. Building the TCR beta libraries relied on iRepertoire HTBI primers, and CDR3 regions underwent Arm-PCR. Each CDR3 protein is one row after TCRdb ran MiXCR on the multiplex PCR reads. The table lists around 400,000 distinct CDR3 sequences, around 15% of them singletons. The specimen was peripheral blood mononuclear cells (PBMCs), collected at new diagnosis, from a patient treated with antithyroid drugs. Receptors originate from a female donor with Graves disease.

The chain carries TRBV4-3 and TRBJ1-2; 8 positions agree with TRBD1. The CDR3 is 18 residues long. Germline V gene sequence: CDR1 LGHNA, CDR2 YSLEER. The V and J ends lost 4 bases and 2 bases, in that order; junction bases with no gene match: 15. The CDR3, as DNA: TGCGCCAGCAGCCTTGGAAGGGACAGGAGACTTAGAAACTATGGCTACACCTTC. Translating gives CASSLGRDRRLRNYGYTF.

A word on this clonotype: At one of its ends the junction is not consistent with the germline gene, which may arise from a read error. CDR3 nucleotide sequence: TGTGCCAGTAGTATAGCCGTAGGAGACACTGAAGCTTCCTTT. Its translation is CASSIAVGDTEASF. The genes are TRBV19 and TRBJ1-1, with no clear D. Per the germline V gene, CDR1 is LNHDA and CDR2 is SQIVND (reference sequence). The CDR3 is 14 residues long.

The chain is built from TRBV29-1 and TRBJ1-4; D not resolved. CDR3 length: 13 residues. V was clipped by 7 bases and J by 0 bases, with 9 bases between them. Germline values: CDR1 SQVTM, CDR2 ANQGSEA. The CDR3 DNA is TGCAGCGCCCAGGTTGCAACTAATGAAAAACTGTTTTTT. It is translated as CSAQVATNEKLFF.

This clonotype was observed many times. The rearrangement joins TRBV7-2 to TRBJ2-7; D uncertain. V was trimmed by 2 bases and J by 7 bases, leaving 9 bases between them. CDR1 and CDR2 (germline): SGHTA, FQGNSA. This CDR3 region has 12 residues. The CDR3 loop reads CASSLMGWEQYF. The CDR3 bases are TGTGCCAGCAGCTTAATGGGGTGGGAGCAGTACTTC.

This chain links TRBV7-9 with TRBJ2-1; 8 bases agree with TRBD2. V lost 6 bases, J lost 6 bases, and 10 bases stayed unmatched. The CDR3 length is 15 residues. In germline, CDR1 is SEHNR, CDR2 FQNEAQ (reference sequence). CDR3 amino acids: CASSPPGGVGNEQFF. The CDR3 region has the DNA TGTGCCAGCAGTCCTCCCGGGGGGGTCGGCAATGAGCAGTTCTTC.

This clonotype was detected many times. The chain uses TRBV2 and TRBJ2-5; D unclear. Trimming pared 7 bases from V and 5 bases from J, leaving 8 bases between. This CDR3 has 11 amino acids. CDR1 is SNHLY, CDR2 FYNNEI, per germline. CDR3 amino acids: CASNLRETQYF. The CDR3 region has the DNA TGTGCCAGCAACCTCCGTGAGACCCAGTACTTC.

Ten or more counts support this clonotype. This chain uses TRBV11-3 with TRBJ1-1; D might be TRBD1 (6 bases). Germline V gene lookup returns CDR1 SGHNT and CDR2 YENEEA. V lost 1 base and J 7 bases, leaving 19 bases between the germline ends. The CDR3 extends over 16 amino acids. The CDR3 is CASSLGHRGLTDEAFF. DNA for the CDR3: TGTGCCAGCAGCTTAGGTCATCGGGGGCTAACTGATGAAGCTTTCTTT.

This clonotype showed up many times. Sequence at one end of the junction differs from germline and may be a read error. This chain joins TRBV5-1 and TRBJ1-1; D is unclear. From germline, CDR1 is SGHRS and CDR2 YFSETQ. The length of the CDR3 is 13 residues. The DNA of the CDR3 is TGTGCCAGCAGCCGAACAGTGAACACTGAAGCTTTCTTT. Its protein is CASSRTVNTEAFF.

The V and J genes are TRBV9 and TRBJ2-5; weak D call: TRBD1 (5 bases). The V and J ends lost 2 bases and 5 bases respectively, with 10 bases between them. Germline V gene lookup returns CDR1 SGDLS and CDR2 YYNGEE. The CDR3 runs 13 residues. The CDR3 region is CASSVRAGETQYF. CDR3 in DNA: TGTGCCAGCAGCGTCAGGGCTGGCGAGACCCAGTACTTC.

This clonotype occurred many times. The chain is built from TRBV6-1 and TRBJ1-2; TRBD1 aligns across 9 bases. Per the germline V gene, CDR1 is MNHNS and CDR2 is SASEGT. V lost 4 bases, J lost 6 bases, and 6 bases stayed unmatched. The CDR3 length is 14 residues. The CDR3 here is CASSVTGGFDGYTF. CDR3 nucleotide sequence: TGTGCCAGCAGTGTGACAGGGGGGTTTGATGGCTACACCTTC.

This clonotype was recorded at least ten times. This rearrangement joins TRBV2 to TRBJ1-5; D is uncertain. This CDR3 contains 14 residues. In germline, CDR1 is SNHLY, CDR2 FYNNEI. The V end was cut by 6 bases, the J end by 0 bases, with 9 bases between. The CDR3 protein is CASSDRYSNQPQHF. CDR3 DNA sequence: TGTGCCAGCAGCGACCGGTATAGCAATCAGCCCCAGCATTTT.

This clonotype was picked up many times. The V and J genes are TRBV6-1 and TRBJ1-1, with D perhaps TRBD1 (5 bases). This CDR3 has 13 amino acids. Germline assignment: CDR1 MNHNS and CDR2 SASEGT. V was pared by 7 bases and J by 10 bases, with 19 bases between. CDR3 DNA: TGTGCCAGCACCAGTTCCCAGGGTAGGGCAGCTTTCTTT. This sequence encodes CASTSSQGRAAFF.

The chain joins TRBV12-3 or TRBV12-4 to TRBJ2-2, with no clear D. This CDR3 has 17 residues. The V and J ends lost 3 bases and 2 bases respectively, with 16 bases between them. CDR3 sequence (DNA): TGTGCCAGCAGTTTTTTGGTATTTGGGATAAACACCGGGGAGCTGTTTTTT. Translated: CASSFLVFGINTGELFF.

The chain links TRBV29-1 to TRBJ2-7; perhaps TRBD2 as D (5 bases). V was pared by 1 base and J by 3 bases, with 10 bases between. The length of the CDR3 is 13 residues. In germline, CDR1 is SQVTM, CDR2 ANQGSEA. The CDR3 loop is CSVEGGEGYEQYF. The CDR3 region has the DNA TGCAGCGTTGAAGGGGGAGAAGGCTACGAGCAGTACTTC.

CDR3 in amino acids: CANSTLGSEPHLPYEQYF. The CDR3 coding sequence is TGTGCCAACTCCACCCTGGGTAGCGAGCCCCACTTACCCTACGAGCAGTACTTC. The chain couples TRBV28 to TRBJ2-7; weak D call: TRBD2 (5 bases). V lost 10 bases to trimming and J lost 2 bases, with 30 bases between them. CDR3 length: 18 residues. Germline values: CDR1 MDHEN, CDR2 SYDVKM.